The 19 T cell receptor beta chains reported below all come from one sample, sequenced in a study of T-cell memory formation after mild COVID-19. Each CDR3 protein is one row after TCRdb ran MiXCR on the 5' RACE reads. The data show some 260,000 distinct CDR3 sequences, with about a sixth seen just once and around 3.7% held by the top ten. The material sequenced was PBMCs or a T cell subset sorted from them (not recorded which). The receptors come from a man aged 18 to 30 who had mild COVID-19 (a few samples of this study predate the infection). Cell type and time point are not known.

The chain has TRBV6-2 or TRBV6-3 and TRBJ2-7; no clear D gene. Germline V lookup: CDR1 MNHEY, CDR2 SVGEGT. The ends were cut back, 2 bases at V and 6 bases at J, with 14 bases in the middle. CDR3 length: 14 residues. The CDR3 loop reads CASSYRNLRLEQYF. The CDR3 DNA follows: TGTGCCAGCAGTTACAGGAACCTGAGGCTCGAGCAGTACTTC.

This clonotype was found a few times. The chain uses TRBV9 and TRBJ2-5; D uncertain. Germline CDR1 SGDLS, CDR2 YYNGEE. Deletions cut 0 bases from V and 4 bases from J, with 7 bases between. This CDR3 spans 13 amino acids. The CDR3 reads CASSVVPGETQYF. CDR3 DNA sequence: TGTGCCAGCAGCGTAGTCCCGGGAGAGACCCAGTACTTC. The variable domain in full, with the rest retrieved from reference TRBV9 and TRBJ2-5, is DSGVTQTPKHLITATGQRVTLRCSPRSGDLSVYWYQQSLDQGLQFLIQYYNGEERAKGNILERFSAQQFPDLHSELNLSSLELGDSALYFCASSVVPGETQYFGPGTRLLVL.

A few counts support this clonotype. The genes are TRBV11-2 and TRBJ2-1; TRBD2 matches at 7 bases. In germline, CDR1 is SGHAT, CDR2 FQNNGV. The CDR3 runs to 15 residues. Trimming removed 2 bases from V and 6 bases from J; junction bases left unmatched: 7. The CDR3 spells CASSLLGGLLNEQFF. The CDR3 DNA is TGTGCCAGCAGCTTATTGGGAGGGCTTCTCAATGAGCAGTTCTTC.

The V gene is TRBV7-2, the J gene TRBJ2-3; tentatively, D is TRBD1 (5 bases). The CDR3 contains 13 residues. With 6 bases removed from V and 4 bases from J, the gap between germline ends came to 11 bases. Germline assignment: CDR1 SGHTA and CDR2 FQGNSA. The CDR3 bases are TGTGCCAGCAGTCTACCAGGGTCAGATACGCAGTATTTT. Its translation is CASSLPGSDTQYF.

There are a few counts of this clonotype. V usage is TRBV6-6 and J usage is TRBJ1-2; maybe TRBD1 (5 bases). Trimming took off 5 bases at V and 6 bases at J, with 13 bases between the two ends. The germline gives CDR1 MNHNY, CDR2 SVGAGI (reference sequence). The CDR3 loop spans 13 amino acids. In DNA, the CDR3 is TGTGCCAGCAGTGCCATAAGAGGGGATGGCTACACCTTC. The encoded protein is CASSAIRGDGYTF.

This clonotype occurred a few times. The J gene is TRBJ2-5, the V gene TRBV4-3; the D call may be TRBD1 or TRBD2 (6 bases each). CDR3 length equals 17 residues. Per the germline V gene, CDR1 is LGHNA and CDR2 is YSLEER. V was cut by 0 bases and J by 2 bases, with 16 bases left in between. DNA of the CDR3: TGCGCCAGCAGCCAAGATGGATCCCGGGGGCGGCAAGAGACCCAGTACTTC. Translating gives CASSQDGSRGRQETQYF.

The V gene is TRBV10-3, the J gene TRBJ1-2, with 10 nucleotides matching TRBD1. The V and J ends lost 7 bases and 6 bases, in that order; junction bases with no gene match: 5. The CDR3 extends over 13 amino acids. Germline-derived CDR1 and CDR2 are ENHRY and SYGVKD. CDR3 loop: CAINTGTGDGYTF. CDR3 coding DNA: TGTGCCATCAATACCGGGACAGGGGATGGCTACACCTTC.

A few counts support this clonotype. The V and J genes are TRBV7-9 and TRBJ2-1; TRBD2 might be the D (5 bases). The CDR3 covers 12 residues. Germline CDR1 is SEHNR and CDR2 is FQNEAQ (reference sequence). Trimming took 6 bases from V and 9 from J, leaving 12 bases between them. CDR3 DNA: TGTGCCAGCAGGGAAACCGGGGTTGAGCAGTTCTTC. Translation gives CASRETGVEQFF.

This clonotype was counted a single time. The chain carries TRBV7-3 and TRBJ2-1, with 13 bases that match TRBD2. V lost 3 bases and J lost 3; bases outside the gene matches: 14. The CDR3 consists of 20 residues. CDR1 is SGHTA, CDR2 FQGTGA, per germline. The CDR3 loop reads CASSFPGLAGPIRSYNEQFF. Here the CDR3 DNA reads TGTGCCAGCAGCTTTCCGGGACTAGCGGGACCTATACGGAGCTACAATGAGCAGTTCTTC.

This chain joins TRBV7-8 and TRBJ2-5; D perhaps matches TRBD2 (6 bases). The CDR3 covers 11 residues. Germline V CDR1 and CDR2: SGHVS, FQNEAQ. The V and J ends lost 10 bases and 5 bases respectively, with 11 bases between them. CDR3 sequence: CATAGRETQYF. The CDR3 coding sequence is TGTGCCACTGCAGGGAGGGAGACCCAGTACTTC.

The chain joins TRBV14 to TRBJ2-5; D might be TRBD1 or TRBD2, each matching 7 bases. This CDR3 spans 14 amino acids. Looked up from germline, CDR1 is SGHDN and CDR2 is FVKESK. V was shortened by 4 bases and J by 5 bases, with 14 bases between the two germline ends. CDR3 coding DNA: TGTGCCAGCAGCCCCGGCAGGGGGGGGGAGACCCAGTACTTC. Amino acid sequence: CASSPGRGGETQYF.

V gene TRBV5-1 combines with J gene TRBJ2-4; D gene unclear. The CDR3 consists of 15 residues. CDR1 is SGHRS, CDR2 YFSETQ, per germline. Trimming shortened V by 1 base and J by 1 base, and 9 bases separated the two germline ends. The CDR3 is CASSLSAGAKNIQYF. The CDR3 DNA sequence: TGCGCCAGCAGCTTGTCTGCTGGGGCCAAAAACATTCAGTACTTC.

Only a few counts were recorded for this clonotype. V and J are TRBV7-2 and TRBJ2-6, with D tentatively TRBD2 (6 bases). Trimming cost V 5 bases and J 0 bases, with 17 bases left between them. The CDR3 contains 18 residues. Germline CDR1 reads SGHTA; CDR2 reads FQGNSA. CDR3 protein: CASSALASFLSGANVLTF. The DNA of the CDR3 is TGTGCCAGCAGCGCTCTAGCGTCCTTTCTCTCTGGGGCCAACGTCCTGACTTTC.

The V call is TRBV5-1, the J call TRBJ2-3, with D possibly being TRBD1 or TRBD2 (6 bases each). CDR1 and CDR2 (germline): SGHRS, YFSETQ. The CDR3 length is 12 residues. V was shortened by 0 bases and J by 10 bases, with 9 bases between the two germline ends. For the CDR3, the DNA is TGCGCCAGCAGCTTGGAGGGGGGCGCGCAGTATTTT. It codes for CASSLEGGAQYF.

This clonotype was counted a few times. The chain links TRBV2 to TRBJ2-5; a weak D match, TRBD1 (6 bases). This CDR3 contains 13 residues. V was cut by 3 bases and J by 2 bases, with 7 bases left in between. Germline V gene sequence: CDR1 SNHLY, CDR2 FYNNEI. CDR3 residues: CASSEQGQETQYF. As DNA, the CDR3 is TGTGCCAGCAGTGAGCAGGGGCAAGAGACCCAGTACTTC.

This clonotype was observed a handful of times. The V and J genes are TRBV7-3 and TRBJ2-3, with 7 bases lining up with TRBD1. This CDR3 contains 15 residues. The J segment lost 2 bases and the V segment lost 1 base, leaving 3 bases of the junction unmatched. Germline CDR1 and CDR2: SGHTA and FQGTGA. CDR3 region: CASSLRGQFTDTQYF. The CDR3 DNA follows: TGTGCCAGCAGCTTAAGGGGACAGTTCACAGATACGCAGTATTTT.

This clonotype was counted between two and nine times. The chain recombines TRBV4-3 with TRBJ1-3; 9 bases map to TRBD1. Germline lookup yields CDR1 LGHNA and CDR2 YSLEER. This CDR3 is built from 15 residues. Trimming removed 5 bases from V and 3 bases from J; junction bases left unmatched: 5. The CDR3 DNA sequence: TGCGCCAGCAGCTCACAGGGGGCGGGTGGAAACACCATATATTTT. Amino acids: CASSSQGAGGNTIYF.

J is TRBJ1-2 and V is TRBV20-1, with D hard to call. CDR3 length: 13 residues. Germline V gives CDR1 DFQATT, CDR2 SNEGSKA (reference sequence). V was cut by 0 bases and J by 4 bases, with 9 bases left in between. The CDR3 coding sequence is TGCAGTGCTAGAGATCCCAGCGGCTATGGCTACACCTTC. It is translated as CSARDPSGYGYTF.

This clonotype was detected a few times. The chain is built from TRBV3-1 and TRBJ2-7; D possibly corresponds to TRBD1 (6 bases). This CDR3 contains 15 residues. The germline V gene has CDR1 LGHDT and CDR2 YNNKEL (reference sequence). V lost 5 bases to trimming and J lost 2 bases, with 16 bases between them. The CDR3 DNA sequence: TGTGCCAGCAGCAGGACCCCTGGGGGCCCCTACGAGCAGTACTTC. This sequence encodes CASSRTPGGPYEQYF.